Listed here is a single TCR beta chain. The data originate from a study of cytomegalovirus exposure and HLA in healthy donors. V was pared by 3 bases and J by 4 bases, with 8 bases between. This CDR3 comprises 13 residues. From germline, CDR1 is SGHTA and CDR2 FQGTGA. A multiplex PCR was run with 60 Vbeta primers and 13 Jbeta primers. Using immunoSEQ multiplex PCR, the repertoire was profiled, and TCRdb retains in-frame clones only, with some absent. Of about 130,000 clones in the sample, roughly 80% were seen once. The sequencing input was PBMCs. The V gene is TRBV7-3, the J gene TRBJ2-3; D not resolved. The clonotype originates from a woman between 40 and 50 years old in good health and CMV-seronegative. The CDR3 DNA follows: TGTGCCAGCAGCTTTGGGCGCGCAGATACGCAGTATTTT. Its protein product is CASSFGRADTQYF.